This passage covers 20 T cell receptor beta chains from one sample sequenced in a study of T cell responses to AZD1222 COVID-19 vaccine (dated by TCRdb to the early 2020s). What this sample's time point label stands for: baseline before first vaccination. The library was generated by the immunoSEQ multiplex PCR assay. TCRdb stores this immuneACCESS table with in-frame sequences only. Part of the clones is absent; in the studies checked, under half of the shortfall reflects unresolved V genes, and no reason is known for the rest. In this sample the table shows some 140,000 clones, around 90% of which occur a single time. Together, the top ten hold around 2.8% of the sample. The specimen comprised peripheral blood, sampled on day 0 of AZD1222 vaccination. The receptors were gathered from an adult in good health.

V and J are TRBV14 and TRBJ2-3, with 7 bases matching TRBD2. The CDR3 has 18 amino acids. The trim removed 2 bases at V and 2 bases at J, leaving 13 bases unmatched. CDR1 and CDR2 from the germline V gene are SGHDN and FVKESK. CDR3 in DNA: TGTGCCAGCAGCCAAAGGTGGACTTCCGGGGGGAACACAGATACGCAGTATTTT. It yields the protein CASSQRWTSGGNTDTQYF. The complete variable domain, with remaining parts taken from reference TRBV14 and TRBJ2-3, reads EAGVTQFPSHSVIEKGQTVTLRCDPISGHDNLYWYRRVMGKEIKFLLHFVKESKQDESGMPNNRFLAERTGGTYSTLKVQPAELEDSGVYFCASSQRWTSGGNTDTQYFGPGTRLTVL.

This clone is a singleton in its sample. CDR3 DNA: TGCGCCAGCAGCCAAAGGGAGACGTCAGAGACCCAGTACTTC. This translates into CASSQRETSETQYF. V is TRBV4-1 and J is TRBJ2-5; D is perhaps TRBD2 (5 bases). This CDR3 contains 14 residues. V shed 2 bases and J shed 4 bases, with 11 bases lying between them. CDR1 MGHRA and CDR2 YSYEKL come from the germline V gene.

The V gene is TRBV2, the J gene TRBJ1-1; D remains unclear. This CDR3 region has 10 residues. Germline loops: CDR1 SNHLY, CDR2 FYNNEI. The V gene lost 6 bases and the J gene lost 11 bases, with 10 bases spanning the gap. DNA for the CDR3: TGTGCCAGCAGAGCGCTTTGGGCTTTCTTT. Protein: CASRALWAFF.

This chain connects TRBV28 to TRBJ2-6; D gene unclear. Trimming removed 3 bases from V and 2 bases from J, with 2 bases in between. Per germline, CDR1 MDHEN and CDR2 SYDVKM. This CDR3 contains 13 residues. This CDR3 reads CASSFTGANVLTF. In nucleotides, the CDR3 is TGTGCCAGCAGTTTTACTGGGGCCAACGTCCTGACTTTC.

The chain combines TRBV3-1 (or the pseudogene TRBV3-2) with TRBJ2-1, with TRBD2 matching 9 bases. Germline V CDR1 and CDR2: LGHDT, YNNKEL (reference sequence). The CDR3 spans 15 residues. Trimming at V came to 4 bases and at J to 13 bases, leaving 14 bases not matched to a gene. The CDR3 sequence: CASSPLAGGSLGQFF. The CDR3 DNA reads as TGTGCCAGCAGCCCGCTCGCGGGGGGGTCATTGGGTCAGTTCTTC.

This chain uses TRBV6-1 with TRBJ1-6, with D unclear. The germline V and J ends were trimmed by 5 bases and 10 bases, with 6 bases remaining between them. From germline, CDR1 is MNHNS and CDR2 SASEGT. The CDR3 is 11 residues long. CDR3 sequence reads: CASSSGSPLHF. The CDR3 DNA is TGTGCCAGCAGTTCAGGATCACCCCTCCACTTT.

The chain uses TRBV11-3 and TRBJ2-4; D is unresolved. The CDR3 extends over 13 amino acids. Looked up from germline, CDR1 is SGHNT and CDR2 is YENEEA. V was shortened by 5 bases and J by 5 bases, with 10 bases between the two germline ends. As DNA, the CDR3 is TGTGCCAGCAGCCAAGGGTCCCAAAACATTCAGTACTTC. This sequence encodes CASSQGSQNIQYF.

This clone was counted only a few times. The chain has TRBV29-1 and TRBJ2-4; D gene unclear. The CDR3 loop spans 15 amino acids. The V gene's germline CDR1 is SQVTM and CDR2 ANQGSEA. The germline V and J ends were trimmed by 3 bases and 0 bases, with 12 bases remaining between them. CDR3 region: CSVDRRALAKNIQYF. CDR3 nucleotide sequence: TGCAGCGTTGATCGAAGAGCCCTAGCCAAAAACATTCAGTACTTC.

This chain links TRBV11-3 with TRBJ2-5; D is tentatively TRBD1 or TRBD2 (6 bases each). Germline assignment: CDR1 SGHNT and CDR2 YENEEA. Trimming took off 6 bases at V and 0 bases at J, with 11 bases between the two ends. The CDR3 runs 14 residues. CDR3 in amino acids: CASRAGTNQETQYF. For the CDR3, the DNA is TGTGCCAGCAGGGCGGGGACAAACCAAGAGACCCAGTACTTC.

The chain couples TRBV18 to TRBJ1-1; D is possibly TRBD1 (6 bases). This CDR3 is 13 amino acids long. Trimming shortened V by 6 bases and J by 2 bases, and 10 bases separated the two germline ends. Germline loops: CDR1 KGHSH, CDR2 LQKENI. In nucleotides, the CDR3 is TGTGCCAGCTCCCTGGACAGAAACACTGAAGCTTTCTTT. Amino acid sequence: CASSLDRNTEAFF.

This rearrangement joins TRBV7-2 to TRBJ2-3, with 8 nucleotides matching TRBD2. V shed 2 bases and J 3 bases; nucleotides not matched to a gene: 10. The CDR3 runs 17 residues. Germline V gene lookup returns CDR1 SGHTA and CDR2 FQGNSA. The CDR3 sequence: CASSLPSGGARTDTQYF. CDR3 in DNA: TGTGCCAGCAGCTTACCCTCGGGGGGGGCAAGGACAGATACGCAGTATTTT.

The J gene is TRBJ2-5, the V gene TRBV7-8; 7 nucleotides match TRBD1. Germline CDR1 SGHVS, CDR2 FQNEAQ. V was clipped by 4 bases and J by 4 bases; unmatched bases: 3. This CDR3 is 13 amino acids long. The CDR3 nucleotides read TGTGCCAGCAGCTCGGGACAGCTAGAGACCCAGTACTTC. Translation gives CASSSGQLETQYF.

The V and J genes are TRBV27 and TRBJ2-1; D is tentatively TRBD1 or TRBD2 (5 bases each). The CDR3 is 16 residues long. Germline V lookup: CDR1 MNHEY, CDR2 SMNVEV (reference sequence). The germline V and J ends were trimmed by 0 bases and 1 base, with 10 bases remaining between them. CDR3 residues: CASSLSYGGSYNEQFF. The CDR3 DNA reads TGTGCCAGCAGTTTATCGTATGGGGGATCCTACAATGAGCAGTTCTTC.

The rearrangement joins TRBV30 to TRBJ1-6; D remains ambiguous. This CDR3 contains 13 residues. Trimming left V 4 bases short and J 7 bases short, with 11 bases between. Germline CDR1 is GTSNPN and CDR2 is SVGIG (reference sequence). The CDR3 loop is CAWKPERNSPLHF. The CDR3 region has the DNA TGTGCCTGGAAACCGGAGAGGAATTCACCCCTCCACTTT.

CDR3 DNA sequence: TGTGCCAGCAGCTTCGCGCCTCGGGGCACAGATACGCAGTATTTT. Protein product: CASSFAPRGTDTQYF. The V and J genes are TRBV11-2 and TRBJ2-3; D not resolved. Trimming took off 3 bases at V and 1 base at J, with 11 bases between the two ends. The germline CDR1 and CDR2 sequences are SGHAT and FQNNGV. The CDR3 loop spans 15 amino acids.

This chain links TRBV5-6 with TRBJ1-2; 8 bases match TRBD1. The CDR3 spans 15 residues. The junction had 8 bases not matched to a gene; V was cut back by 4 bases and J by 3 bases. Germline assignment: CDR1 SGHDT and CDR2 YYEEEE. For the CDR3, the DNA is TGTGCCAGCAGCCACGGACAGGGAGATGACTATGGCTACACCTTC. Residues: CASSHGQGDDYGYTF.

This rearrangement joins TRBV7-9 to TRBJ2-1; 7 bases align to TRBD2. The ends lost 3 bases at V and 1 base at J; junction bases unmatched: 9. This CDR3 has 17 residues. CDR1 is SEHNR and CDR2 is FQNEAQ in the germline V gene (reference sequence). The chain's CDR3 is CASSFGWEGRSYNEQFF. The CDR3 nucleotides are TGTGCCAGCAGCTTCGGGTGGGAGGGCCGATCCTACAATGAGCAGTTCTTC.

The chain joins TRBV24-1 to TRBJ2-1, with 12 bases matching TRBD2. The CDR3 length is 19 residues. With 2 bases clipped from V and 1 base from J, the junction kept 8 bases outside the gene matches. Germline values: CDR1 KGHDR, CDR2 SFDVKD. The DNA for the CDR3 is TGTGCCACCAGTGATTGGACTAGCGGGATGGTTGGTTCCTACAATGAGCAGTTCTTC. Translated, it gives CATSDWTSGMVGSYNEQFF.

V is TRBV7-2 and J is TRBJ1-1; D not resolved. Germline V gives CDR1 SGHTA, CDR2 FQGNSA. V dropped 2 bases and J dropped 1 base, with 5 bases sitting between them. The CDR3 extends over 13 amino acids. DNA of the CDR3: TGTGCCAGCAGCTTATACCAGAACACTGAAGCTTTCTTT. It yields the protein CASSLYQNTEAFF.

This chain joins TRBV30 and TRBJ2-3, with D uncertain. Trimming stripped 1 base from V and 2 bases from J, with 4 bases between. CDR3 length equals 12 residues. Germline V gene data show CDR1 as GTSNPN and CDR2 as SVGIG (reference sequence). The CDR3 here is CAWSENTDTQYF. CDR3 coding DNA: TGTGCCTGGAGTGAAAACACAGATACGCAGTATTTT.